The TCR beta chain under discussion was sequenced for a study of T cell changes during pregnancy in multiple sclerosis. TCRdb's copy holds only in-frame clones and misses some; the assay was immunoSEQ multiplex PCR. The top ten hold 1.4% of the sample, which has about 43,000 clones, roughly 90% seen once. Trimming took off 4 bases at V and 3 bases at J, with 6 bases between the two ends. The CDR3 is 13 amino acids. Per the germline V gene, CDR1 is SGHDN and CDR2 is FVKESK. Input material: PBMCs (not recorded whether the cells were cultured). The rearrangement links TRBV14 to TRBJ2-2; D remains ambiguous. The TCR was taken from a female donor with multiple sclerosis, enrolled in a pregnancy study. CDR3 amino acids: CASSPSDTGELFF. CDR3 DNA sequence: TGTGCCAGCAGCCCAAGCGACACCGGGGAGCTGTTTTTT.